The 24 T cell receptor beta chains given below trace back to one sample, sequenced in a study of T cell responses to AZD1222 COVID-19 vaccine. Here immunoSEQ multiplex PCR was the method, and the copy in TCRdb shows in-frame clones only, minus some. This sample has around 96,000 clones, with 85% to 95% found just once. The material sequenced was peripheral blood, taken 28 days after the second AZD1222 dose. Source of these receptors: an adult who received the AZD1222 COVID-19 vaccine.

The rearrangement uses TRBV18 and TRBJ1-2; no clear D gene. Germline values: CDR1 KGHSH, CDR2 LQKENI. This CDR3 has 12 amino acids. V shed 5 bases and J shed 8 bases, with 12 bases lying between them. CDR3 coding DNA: TGTGCCAGCTCAAGGCAATACGAGGGCTACACCTTC. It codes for CASSRQYEGYTF.

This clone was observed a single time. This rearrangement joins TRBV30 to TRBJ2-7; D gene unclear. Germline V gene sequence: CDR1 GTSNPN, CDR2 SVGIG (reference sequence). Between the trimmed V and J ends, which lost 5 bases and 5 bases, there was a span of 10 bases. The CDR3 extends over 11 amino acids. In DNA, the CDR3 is TGTGCCTGGGGAAGAGAGCACGAGCAGTACTTC. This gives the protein CAWGREHEQYF.

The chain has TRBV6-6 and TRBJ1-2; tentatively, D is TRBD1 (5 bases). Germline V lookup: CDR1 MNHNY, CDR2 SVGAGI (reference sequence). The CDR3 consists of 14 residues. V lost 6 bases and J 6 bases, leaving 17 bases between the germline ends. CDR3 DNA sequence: TGTGCCAGCAGCCCTACGCCGGGGGGGAATGGCTACACCTTC. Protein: CASSPTPGGNGYTF.

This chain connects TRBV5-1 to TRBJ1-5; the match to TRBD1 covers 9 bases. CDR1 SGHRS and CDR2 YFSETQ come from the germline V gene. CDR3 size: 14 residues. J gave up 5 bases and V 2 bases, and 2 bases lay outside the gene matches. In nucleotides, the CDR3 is TGCGCCAGCAGCTTACAGGGGGCTGATCAGCCCCAGCATTTT. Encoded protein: CASSLQGADQPQHF.

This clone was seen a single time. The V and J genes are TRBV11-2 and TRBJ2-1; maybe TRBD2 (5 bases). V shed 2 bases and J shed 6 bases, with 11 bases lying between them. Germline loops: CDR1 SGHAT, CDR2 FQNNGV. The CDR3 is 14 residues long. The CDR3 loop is CASSLRGLVNEQFF. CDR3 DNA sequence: TGTGCCAGCAGCTTACGCGGGTTAGTCAATGAGCAGTTCTTC.

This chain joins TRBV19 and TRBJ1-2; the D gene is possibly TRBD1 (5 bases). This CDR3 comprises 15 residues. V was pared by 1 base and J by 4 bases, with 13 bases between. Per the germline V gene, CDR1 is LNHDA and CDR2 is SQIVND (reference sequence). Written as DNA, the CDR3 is TGTGCCAGTAGTATAGCGGCGGCGAGGGGCTATGGCTACACCTTC. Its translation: CASSIAAARGYGYTF.

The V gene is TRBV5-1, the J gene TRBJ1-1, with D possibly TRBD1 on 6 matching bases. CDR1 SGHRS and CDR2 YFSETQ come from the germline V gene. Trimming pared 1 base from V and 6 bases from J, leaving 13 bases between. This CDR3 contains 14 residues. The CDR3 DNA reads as TGCGCCAGCAGCTTGACGGGGGCTAGGTCTGAAGCTTTCTTT. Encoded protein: CASSLTGARSEAFF.

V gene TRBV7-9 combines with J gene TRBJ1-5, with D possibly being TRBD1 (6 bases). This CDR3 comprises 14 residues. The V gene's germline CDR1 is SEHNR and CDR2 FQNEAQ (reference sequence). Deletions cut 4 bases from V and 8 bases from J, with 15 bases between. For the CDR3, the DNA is TGTGCCAGCAGCTCTGGACAGCTAAAGGAGCCCCAGCATTTT. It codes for CASSSGQLKEPQHF.

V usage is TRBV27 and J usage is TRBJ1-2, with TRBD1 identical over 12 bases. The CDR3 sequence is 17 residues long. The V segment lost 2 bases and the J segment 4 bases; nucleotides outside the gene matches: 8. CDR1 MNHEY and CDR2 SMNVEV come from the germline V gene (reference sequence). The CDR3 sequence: CASSLTQGQGAAYGYTF. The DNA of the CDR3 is TGTGCCAGCAGTTTAACCCAGGGACAGGGGGCGGCCTATGGCTACACCTTC.

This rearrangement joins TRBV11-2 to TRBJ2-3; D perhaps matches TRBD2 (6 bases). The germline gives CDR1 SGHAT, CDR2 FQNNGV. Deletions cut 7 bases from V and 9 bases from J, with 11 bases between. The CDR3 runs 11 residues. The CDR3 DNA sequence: TGTGCCAGCACCGGAGGGGTAACGCAGTATTTT. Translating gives CASTGGVTQYF.

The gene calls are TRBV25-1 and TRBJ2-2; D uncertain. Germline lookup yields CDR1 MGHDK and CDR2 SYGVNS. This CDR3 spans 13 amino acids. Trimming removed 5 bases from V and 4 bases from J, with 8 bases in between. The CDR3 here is CASSTPPTGELFF. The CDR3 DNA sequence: TGTGCCAGCAGTACCCCCCCCACCGGGGAGCTGTTTTTT. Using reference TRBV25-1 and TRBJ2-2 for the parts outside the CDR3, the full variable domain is EADIYQTPRYLVIGTGKKITLECSQTMGHDKMYWYQQDPGMELHLIHYSYGVNSTEKGDLSSESTVSRIRTEHFPLTLESARPSHTSQYLCASSTPPTGELFFGEGSRLTVL.

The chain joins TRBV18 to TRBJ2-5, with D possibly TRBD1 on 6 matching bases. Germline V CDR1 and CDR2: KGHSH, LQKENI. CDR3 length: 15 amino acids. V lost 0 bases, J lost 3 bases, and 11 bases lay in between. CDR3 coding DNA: TGTGCCAGCTCACCACCGGGGGCAGGGAAAGAGACCCAGTACTTC. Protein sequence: CASSPPGAGKETQYF.

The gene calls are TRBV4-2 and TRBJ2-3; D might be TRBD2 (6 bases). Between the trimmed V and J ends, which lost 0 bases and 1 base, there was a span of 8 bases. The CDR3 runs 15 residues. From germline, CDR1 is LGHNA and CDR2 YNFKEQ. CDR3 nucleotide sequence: TGTGCCAGCAGCCAAGATTGGAGGGGCACAGATACGCAGTATTTT. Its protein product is CASSQDWRGTDTQYF.

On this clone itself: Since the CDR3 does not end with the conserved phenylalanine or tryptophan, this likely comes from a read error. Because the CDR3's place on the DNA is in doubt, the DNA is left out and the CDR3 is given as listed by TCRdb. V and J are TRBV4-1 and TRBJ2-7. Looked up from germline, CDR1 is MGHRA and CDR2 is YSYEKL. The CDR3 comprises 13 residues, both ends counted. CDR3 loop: CASSQDRATPVLL.

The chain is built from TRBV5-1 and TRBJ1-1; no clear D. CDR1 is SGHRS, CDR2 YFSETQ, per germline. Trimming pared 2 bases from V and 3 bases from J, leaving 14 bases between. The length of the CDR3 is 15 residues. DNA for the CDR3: TGCGCCAGCAGCTTCAATCGGGGTGGAGACACTGAAGCTTTCTTT. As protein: CASSFNRGGDTEAFF. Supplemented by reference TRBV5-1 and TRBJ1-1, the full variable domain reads KAGVTQTPRYLIKTRGQQVTLSCSPISGHRSVSWYQQTPGQGLQFLFEYFSETQRNKGNFPGRFSGRQFSNSRSEMNVSTLELGDSALYLCASSFNRGGDTEAFFGQGTRLTVV.

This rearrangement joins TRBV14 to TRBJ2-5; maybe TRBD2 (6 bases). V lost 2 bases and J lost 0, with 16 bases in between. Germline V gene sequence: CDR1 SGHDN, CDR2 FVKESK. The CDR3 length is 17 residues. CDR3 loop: CASSQWGGAGYQETQYF. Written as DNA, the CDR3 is TGTGCCAGCAGCCAATGGGGCGGGGCCGGATACCAAGAGACCCAGTACTTC.

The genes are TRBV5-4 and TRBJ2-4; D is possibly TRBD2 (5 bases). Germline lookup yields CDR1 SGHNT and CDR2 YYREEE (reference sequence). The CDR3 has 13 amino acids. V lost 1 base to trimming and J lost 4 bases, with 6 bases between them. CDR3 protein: CASSLWEKNIQYF. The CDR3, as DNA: TGTGCCAGCAGCTTGTGGGAGAAAAACATTCAGTACTTC.

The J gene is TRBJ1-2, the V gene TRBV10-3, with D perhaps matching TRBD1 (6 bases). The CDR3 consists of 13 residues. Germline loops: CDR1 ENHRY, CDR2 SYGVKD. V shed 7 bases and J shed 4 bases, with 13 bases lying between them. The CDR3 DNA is TGTGCCATCACAATTGACAGGACCTATGGCTACACCTTC. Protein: CAITIDRTYGYTF.

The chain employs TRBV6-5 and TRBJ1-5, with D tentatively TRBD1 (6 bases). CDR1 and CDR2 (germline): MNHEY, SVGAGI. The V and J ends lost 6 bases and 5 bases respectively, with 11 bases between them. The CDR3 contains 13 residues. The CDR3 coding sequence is TGTGCCAGCAGCCCCAGGGGTGATCAGCCCCAGCATTTT. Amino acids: CASSPRGDQPQHF.

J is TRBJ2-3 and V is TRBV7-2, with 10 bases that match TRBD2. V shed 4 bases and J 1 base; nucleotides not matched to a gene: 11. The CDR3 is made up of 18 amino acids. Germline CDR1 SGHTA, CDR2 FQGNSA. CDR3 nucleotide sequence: TGTGCCAGCAGCTCGAAACCCCGTCTAGCGGGGGGCACAGATACGCAGTATTTT. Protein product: CASSSKPRLAGGTDTQYF. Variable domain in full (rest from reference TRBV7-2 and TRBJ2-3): GAGVSQSPSNKVTEKGKDVELRCDPISGHTALYWYRQSLGQGLEFLIYFQGNSAPDKSGLPSDRFSAERTGGSVSTLTIQRTQQEDSAVYLCASSSKPRLAGGTDTQYFGPGTRLTVL.

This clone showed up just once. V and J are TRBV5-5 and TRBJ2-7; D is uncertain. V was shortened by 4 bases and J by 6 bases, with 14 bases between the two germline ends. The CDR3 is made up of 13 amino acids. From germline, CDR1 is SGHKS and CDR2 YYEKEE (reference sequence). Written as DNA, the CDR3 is TGTGCCAGCAGCCTAGGTATATCAACCGAGCAGTACTTC. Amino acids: CASSLGISTEQYF.

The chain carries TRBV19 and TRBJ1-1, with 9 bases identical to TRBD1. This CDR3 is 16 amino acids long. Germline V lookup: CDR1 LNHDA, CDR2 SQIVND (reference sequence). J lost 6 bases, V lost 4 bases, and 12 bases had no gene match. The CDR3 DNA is TGTGCCAGTAGTACGGGACAGGGTATCGTGTACGCTGAAGCTTTCTTT. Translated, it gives CASSTGQGIVYAEAFF.

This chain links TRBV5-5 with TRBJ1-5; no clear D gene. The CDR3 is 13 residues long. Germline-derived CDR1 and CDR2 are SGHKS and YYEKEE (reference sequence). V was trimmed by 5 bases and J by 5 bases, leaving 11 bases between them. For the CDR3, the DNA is TGTGCCAGCAGGGGAGAATCTCATCAGCCCCAGCATTTT. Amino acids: CASRGESHQPQHF.

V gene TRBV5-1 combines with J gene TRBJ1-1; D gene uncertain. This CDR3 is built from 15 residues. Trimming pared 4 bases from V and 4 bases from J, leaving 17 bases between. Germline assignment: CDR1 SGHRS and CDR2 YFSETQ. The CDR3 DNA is TGCGCCAGCAGCCTCCGGACGGCAGGCGGCACTGAAGCTTTCTTT. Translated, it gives CASSLRTAGGTEAFF.